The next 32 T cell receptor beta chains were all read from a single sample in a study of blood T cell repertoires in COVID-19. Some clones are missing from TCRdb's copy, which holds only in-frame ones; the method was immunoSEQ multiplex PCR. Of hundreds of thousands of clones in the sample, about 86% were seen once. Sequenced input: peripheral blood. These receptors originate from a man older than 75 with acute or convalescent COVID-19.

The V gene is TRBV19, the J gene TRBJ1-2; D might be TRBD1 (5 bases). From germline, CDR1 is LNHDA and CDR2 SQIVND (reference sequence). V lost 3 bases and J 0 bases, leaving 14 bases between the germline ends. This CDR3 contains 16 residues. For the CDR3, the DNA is TGTGCCAGTAGTATGACAGCTACTTCCGCTAACTATGGCTACACCTTC. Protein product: CASSMTATSANYGYTF.

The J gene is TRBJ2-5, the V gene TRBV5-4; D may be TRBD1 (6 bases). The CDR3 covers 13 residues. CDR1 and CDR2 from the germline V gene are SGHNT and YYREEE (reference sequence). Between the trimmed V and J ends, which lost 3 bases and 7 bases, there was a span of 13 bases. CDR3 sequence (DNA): TGTGCCAGCAGCTCCCGGGACAATAGGACCCAGTACTTC. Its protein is CASSSRDNRTQYF. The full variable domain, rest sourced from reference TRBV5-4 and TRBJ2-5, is ETGVTQSPTHLIKTRGQQVTLRCSSQSGHNTVSWYQQALGQGPQFIFQYYREEENGRGNFPPRFSGLQFPNYSSELNVNALELDDSALYLCASSSRDNRTQYFGPGTRLLVL.

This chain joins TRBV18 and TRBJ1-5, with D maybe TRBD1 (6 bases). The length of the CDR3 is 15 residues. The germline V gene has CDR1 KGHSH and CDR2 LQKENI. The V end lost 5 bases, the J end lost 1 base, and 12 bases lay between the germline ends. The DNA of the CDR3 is TGTGCCAGCTCATCATCGCAGGGGAGCAATCAGCCCCAGCATTTT. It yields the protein CASSSSQGSNQPQHF.

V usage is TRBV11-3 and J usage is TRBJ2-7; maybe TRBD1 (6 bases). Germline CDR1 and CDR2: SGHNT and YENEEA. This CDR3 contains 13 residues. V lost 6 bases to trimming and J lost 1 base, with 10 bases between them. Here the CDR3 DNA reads TGTGCCAGCAGTACGGACAGTTCCTACGAGCAGTACTTC. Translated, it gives CASSTDSSYEQYF.

The CDR3 is CASSSTLGRGTNYGYTF. CDR3 in DNA: TGCGCCAGCAGCTCGACCCTCGGACGGGGGACTAACTATGGCTACACCTTC. The V gene is TRBV5-1, the J gene TRBJ1-2; a possible D gene is TRBD1 (5 bases). V was pared by 3 bases and J by 0 bases, with 18 bases between. Germline-derived CDR1 and CDR2 are SGHRS and YFSETQ. This CDR3 is 17 amino acids long.

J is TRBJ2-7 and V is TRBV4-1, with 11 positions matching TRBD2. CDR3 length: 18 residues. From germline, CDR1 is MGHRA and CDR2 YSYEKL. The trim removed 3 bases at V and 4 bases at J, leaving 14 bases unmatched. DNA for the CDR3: TGCGCCAGCAGCCAGGCCGACTTCATTTCTAGCGGGGGGTACGAGCAGTACTTC. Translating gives CASSQADFISSGGYEQYF.

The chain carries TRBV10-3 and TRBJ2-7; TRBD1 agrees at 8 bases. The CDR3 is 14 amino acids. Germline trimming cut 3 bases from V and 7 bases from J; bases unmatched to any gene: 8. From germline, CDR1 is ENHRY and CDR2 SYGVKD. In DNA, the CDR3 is TGTGCCATCAGTGAAACAGGGGGGACGGGGGAGCAGTACTTC. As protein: CAISETGGTGEQYF.

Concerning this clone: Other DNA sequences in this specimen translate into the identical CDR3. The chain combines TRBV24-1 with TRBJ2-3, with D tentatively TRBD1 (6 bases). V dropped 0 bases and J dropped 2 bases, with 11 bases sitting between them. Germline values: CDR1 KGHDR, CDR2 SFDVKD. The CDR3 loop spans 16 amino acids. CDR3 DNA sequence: TGTGCCACCAGTGATTTGACAGGGCCTTCCACAGATACGCAGTATTTT. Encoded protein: CATSDLTGPSTDTQYF.

The CDR3 DNA follows: TGTGCTAGTGGTTTAGCGGGGGGGAATGAGCAGTTCTTC. Amino acids: CASGLAGGNEQFF. The rearrangement joins TRBV12-5 to TRBJ2-1; 10 bases align to TRBD2. Germline V gene sequence: CDR1 LGHNT, CDR2 FRNRAP. V lost 3 bases, J lost 7 bases, and 0 bases stayed unmatched. The CDR3 totals 13 residues.

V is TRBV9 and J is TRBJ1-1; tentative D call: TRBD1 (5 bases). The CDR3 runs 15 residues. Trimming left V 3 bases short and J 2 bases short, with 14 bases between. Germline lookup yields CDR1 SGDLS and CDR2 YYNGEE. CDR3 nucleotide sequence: TGTGCCAGCAGCGCTTCCAGGGTTCCCAACACTGAAGCTTTCTTT. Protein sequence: CASSASRVPNTEAFF.

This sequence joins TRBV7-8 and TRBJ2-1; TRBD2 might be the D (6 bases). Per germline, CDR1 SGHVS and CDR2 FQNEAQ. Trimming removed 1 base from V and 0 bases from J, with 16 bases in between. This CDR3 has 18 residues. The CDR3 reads CASSLGRLVFNSYNEQFF. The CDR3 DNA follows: TGTGCCAGCAGCTTAGGAAGACTAGTCTTCAACTCCTACAATGAGCAGTTCTTC. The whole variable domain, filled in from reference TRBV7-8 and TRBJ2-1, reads GAGVSQSPRYKVAKRGQDVALRCDPISGHVSLFWYQQALGQGPEFLTYFQNEAQLDKSGLPSDRFFAERPEGSVSTLKIQRTQQEDSAVYLCASSLGRLVFNSYNEQFFGPGTRLTVL.

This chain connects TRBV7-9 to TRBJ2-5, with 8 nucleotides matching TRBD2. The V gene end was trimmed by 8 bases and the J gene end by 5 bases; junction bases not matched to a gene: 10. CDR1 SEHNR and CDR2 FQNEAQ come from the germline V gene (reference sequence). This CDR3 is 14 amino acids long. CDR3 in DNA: TGTGCCAGCGGCAGCGGGAGAGTTTGGGAGACCCAGTACTTC. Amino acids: CASGSGRVWETQYF. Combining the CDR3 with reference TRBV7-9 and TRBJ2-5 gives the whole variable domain DTGVSQNPRHKITKRGQNVTFRCDPISEHNRLYWYRQTLGQGPEFLTYFQNEAQLEKSRLLSDRFSAERPKGSFSTLEIQRTEQGDSAMYLCASGSGRVWETQYFGPGTRLLVL.

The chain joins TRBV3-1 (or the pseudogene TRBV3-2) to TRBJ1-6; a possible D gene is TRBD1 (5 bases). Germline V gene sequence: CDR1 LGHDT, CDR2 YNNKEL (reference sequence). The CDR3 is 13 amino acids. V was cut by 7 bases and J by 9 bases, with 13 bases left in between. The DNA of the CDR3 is TGTGCCAGCAACAGGCGTGGAAGTTCACCCCTCCACTTT. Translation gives CASNRRGSSPLHF.

The DNA of the CDR3 is TGTGCCAGCAGCGAATACCGGGAATTCCGCTATAATTCACCCCTCCACTTT. It codes for CASSEYREFRYNSPLHF. This chain links TRBV21-1 with TRBJ1-6. TRBV21-1 is described as a pseudogene. This CDR3 has 17 residues.

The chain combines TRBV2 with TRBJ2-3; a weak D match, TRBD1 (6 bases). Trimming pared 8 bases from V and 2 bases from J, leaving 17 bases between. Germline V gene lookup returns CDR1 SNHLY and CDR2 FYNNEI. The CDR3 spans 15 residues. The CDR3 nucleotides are TGTGCCAGCGGCACATCAGGACAGCCCACAGATACGCAGTATTTT. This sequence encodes CASGTSGQPTDTQYF.

The CDR3 DNA follows: TGTGCCAGCAGCGTAGGGGACACCGACACCGGGGAGCTGTTTTTT. This gives the protein CASSVGDTDTGELFF. The chain couples TRBV9 to TRBJ2-2; D perhaps matches TRBD1 (6 bases). Per germline, CDR1 SGDLS and CDR2 YYNGEE. Trimming left V 0 bases short and J 3 bases short, with 9 bases between. The CDR3 extends over 15 amino acids.

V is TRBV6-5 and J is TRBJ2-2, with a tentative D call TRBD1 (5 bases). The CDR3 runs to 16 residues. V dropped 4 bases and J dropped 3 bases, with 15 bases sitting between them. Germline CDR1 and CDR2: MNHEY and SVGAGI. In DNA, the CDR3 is TGTGCCAGCAGTTTCCGGGTGATGGGGCACACCGGGGAGCTGTTTTTT. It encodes CASSFRVMGHTGELFF.

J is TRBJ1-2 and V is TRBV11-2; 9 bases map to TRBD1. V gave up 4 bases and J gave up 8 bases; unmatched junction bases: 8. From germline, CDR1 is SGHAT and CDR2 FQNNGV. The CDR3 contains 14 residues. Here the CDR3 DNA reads TGTGCCAGCAGCTCGGGGACAGGGCTGAGCGGCTACACCTTC. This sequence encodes CASSSGTGLSGYTF.

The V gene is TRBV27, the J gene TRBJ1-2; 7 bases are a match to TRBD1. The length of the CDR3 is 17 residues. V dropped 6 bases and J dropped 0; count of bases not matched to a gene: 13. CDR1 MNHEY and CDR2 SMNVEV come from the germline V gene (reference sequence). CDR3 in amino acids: CASRPQGGGIANYGYTF. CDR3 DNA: TGTGCCAGCAGACCCCAAGGGGGCGGAATCGCTAACTATGGCTACACCTTC.

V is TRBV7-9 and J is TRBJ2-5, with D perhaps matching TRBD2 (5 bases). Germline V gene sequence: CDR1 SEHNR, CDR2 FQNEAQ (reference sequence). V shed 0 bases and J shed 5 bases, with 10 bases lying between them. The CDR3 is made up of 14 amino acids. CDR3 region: CASSLAGEWETQYF. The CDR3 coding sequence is TGTGCCAGCAGCTTAGCCGGGGAATGGGAGACCCAGTACTTC.

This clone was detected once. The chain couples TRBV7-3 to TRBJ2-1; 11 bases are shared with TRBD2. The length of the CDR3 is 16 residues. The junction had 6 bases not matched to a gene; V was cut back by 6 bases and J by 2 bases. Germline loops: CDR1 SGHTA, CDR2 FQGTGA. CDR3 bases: TGTGCCAGCAGTCCACGACTAGCGGGGACCTACAATGAGCAGTTCTTC. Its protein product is CASSPRLAGTYNEQFF.

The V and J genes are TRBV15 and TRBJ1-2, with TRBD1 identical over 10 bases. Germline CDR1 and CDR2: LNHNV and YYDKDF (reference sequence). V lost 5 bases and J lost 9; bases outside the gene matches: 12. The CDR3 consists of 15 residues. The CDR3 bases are TGTGCCACCAGCGAACCCGGGACAGGGGCGCGGAGCTACACCTTC. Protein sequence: CATSEPGTGARSYTF.

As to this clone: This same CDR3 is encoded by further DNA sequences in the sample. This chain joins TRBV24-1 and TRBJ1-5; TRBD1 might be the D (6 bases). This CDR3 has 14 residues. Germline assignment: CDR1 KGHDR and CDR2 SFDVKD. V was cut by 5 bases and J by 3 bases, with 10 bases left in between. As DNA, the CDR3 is TGTGCCACCAGTGGAGGACAGATCAATCAGCCCCAGCATTTT. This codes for CATSGGQINQPQHF.

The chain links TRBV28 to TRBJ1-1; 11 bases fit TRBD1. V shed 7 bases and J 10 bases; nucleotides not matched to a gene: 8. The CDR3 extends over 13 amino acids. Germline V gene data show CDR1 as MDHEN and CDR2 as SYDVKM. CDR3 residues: CASILGQGAGAFF. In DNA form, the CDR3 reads TGTGCCAGCATCCTCGGACAGGGGGCTGGAGCTTTCTTT.

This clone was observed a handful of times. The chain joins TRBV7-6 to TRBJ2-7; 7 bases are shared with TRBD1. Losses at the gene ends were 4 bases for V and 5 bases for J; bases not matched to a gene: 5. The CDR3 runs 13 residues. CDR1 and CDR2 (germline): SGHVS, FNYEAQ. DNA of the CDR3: TGTGCCAGCAGCTCATTAGGGGGCCACGAGCAGTACTTC. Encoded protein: CASSSLGGHEQYF.

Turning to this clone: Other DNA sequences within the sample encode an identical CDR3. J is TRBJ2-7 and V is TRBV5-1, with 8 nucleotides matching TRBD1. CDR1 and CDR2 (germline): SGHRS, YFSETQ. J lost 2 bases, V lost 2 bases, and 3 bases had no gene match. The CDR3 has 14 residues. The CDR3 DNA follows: TGCGCCAGCAGCTTAGGACAGGGTCCCTACGAGCAGTACTTC. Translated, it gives CASSLGQGPYEQYF. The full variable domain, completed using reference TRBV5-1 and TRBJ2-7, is KAGVTQTPRYLIKTRGQQVTLSCSPISGHRSVSWYQQTPGQGLQFLFEYFSETQRNKGNFPGRFSGRQFSNSRSEMNVSTLELGDSALYLCASSLGQGPYEQYFGPGTRLTVT.

CDR3 in amino acids: CASTRGPEAFF. Here the CDR3 DNA reads TGTGCCAGTACGCGAGGCCCTGAAGCTTTCTTT. V gene TRBV27 combines with J gene TRBJ1-1; D uncertain. The V and J ends lost 9 bases and 6 bases respectively, with 11 bases between them. This CDR3 has 11 amino acids. The germline V gene has CDR1 MNHEY and CDR2 SMNVEV (reference sequence).

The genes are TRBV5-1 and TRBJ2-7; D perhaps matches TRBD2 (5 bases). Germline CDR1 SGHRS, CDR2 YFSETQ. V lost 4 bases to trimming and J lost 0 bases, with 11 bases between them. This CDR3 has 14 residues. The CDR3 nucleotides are TGCGCCAGCAGCACCGGGGTCAGCTCCTACGAGCAGTACTTC. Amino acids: CASSTGVSSYEQYF.

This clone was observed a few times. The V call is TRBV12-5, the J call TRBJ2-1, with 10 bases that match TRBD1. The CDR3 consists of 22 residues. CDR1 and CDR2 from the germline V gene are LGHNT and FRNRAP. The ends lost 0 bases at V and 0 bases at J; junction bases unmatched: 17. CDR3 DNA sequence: TGTGCTAGTGGTTTGGTAATTCCGACAGGGGGCTACTTCGGGAGCTCCTACAATGAGCAGTTCTTC. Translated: CASGLVIPTGGYFGSSYNEQFF.

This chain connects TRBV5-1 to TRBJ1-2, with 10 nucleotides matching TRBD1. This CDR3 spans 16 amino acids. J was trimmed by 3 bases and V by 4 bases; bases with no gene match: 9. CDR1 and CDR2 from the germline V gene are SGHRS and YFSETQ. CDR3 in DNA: TGCGCCAGCAGCACGAGACAGGGGGCGTTTGACTATGGCTACACCTTC. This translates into CASSTRQGAFDYGYTF.

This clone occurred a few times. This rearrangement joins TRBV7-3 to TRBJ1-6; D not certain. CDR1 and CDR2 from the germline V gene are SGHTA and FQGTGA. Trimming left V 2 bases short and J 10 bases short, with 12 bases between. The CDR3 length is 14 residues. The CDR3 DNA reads TGTGCCAGCAGCTTAGCGGGAGTAGGGTCACCCCTCCACTTT. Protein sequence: CASSLAGVGSPLHF.

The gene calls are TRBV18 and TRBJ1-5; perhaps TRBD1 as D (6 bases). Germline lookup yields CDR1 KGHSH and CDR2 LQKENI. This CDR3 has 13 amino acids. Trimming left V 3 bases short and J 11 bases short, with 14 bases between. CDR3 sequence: CASSPGGGRAQHF. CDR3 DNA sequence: TGTGCCAGCTCACCCGGCGGGGGGCGAGCCCAGCATTTT.